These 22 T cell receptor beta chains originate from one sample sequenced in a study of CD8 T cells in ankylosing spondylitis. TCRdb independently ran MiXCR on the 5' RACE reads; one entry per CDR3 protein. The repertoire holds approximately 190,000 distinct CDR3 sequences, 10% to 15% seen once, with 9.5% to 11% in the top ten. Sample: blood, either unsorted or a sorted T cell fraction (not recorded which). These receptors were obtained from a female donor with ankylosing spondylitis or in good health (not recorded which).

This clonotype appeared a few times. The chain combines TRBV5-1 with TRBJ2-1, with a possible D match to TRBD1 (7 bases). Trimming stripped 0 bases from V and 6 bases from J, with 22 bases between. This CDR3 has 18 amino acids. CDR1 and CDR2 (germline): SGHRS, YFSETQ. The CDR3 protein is CASSLAPSRGASVNEQFF. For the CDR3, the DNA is TGCGCCAGCAGCTTGGCACCGAGCAGGGGGGCTTCCGTCAATGAGCAGTTCTTC.

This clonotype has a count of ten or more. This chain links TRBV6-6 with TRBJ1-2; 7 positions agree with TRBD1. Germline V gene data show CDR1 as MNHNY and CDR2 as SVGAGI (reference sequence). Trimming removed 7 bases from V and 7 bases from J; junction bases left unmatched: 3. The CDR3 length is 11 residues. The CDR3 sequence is CASIQGGGYTF. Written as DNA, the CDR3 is TGTGCCAGCATTCAGGGGGGTGGCTACACCTTC.

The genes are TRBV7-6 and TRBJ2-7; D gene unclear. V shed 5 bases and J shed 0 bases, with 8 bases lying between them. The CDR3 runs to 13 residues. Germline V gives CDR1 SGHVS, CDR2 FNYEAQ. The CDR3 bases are TGTGCCAGCAGCCCGACCCTCTCCTACGAGCAGTACTTC. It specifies CASSPTLSYEQYF.

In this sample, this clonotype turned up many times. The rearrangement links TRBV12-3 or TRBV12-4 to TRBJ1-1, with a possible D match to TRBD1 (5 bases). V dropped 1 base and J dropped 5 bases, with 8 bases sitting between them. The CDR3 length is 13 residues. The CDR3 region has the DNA TGTGCCAGCAGTTTAGGCTGGGGGACTGAAGCTTTCTTT. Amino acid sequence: CASSLGWGTEAFF.

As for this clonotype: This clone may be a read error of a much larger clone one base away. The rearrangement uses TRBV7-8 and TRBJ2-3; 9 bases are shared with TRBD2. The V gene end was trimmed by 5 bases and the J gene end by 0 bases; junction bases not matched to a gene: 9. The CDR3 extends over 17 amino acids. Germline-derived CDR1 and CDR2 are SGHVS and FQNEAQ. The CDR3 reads CASSAYGLAPSTDTQYF. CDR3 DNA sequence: TGTGCCAGCAGCGCCTACGGACTAGCGCCGAGCACAGATACGCAGTATTTT.

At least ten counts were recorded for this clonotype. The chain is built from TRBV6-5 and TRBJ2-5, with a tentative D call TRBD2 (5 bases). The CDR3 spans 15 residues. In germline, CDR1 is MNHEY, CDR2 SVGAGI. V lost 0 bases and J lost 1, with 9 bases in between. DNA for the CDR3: TGTGCCAGCAGTTACTCCTTTGCGGGCCAAGAGACCCAGTACTTC. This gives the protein CASSYSFAGQETQYF.

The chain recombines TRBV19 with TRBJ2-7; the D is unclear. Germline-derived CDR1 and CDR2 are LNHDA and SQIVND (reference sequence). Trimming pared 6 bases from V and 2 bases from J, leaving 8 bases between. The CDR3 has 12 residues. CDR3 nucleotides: TGTGCCAGTAGGCAGGCCCCCTACGAGCAGTACTTC. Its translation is CASRQAPYEQYF.

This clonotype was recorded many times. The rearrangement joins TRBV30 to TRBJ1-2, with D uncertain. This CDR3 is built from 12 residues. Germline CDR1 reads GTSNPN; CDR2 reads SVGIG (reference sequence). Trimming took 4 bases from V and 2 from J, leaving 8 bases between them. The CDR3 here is CAWKAQNYGYTF. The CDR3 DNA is TGTGCCTGGAAGGCCCAGAACTATGGCTACACCTTC.

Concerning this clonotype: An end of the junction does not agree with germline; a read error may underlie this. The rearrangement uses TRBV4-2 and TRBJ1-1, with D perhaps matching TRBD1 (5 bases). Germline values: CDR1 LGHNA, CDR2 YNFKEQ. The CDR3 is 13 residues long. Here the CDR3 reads CDSSQRGNTEAFF. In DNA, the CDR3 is TGTGACAGCAGCCAAAGGGGGAACACTGAAGCTTTCTTT.

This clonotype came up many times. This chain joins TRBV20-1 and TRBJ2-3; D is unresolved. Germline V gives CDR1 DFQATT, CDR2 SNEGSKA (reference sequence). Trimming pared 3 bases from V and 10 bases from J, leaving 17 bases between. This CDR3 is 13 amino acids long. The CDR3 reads CSASWSRQTPQYF. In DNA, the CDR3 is TGCAGTGCTAGTTGGTCCCGGCAGACTCCGCAGTATTTT.

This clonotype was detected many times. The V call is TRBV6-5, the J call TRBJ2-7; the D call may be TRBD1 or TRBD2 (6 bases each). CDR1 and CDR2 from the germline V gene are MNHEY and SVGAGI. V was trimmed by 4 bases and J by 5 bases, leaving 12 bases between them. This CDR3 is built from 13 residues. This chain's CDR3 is CASSSGEVDEQYF. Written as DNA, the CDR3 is TGTGCCAGCAGTTCAGGGGAGGTTGACGAGCAGTACTTC.

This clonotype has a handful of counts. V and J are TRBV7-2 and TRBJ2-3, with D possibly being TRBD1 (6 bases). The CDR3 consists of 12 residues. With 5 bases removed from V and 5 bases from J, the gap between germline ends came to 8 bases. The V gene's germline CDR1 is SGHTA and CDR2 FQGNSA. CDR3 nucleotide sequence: TGTGCCAGCAGCATCAGGGGAGATACGCAGTATTTT. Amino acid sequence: CASSIRGDTQYF. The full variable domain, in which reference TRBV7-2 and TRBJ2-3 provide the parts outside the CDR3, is GAGVSQSPSNKVTEKGKDVELRCDPISGHTALYWYRQSLGQGLEFLIYFQGNSAPDKSGLPSDRFSAERTGGSVSTLTIQRTQQEDSAVYLCASSIRGDTQYFGPGTRLTVL.

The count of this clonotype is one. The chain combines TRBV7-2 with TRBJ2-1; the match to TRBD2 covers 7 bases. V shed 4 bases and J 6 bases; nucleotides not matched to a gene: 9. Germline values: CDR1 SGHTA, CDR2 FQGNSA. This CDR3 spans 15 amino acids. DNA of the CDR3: TGTGCCAGCAGCTGGAGCGGGAAGTCGGGCAATGAGCAGTTCTTC. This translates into CASSWSGKSGNEQFF.

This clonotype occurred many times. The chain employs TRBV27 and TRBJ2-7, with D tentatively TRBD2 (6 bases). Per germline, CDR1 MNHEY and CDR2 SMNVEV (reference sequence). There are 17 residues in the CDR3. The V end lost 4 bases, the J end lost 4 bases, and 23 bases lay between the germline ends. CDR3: CASSYTFVDAGSYEQYF. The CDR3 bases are TGTGCCAGCAGTTATACCTTCGTGGATGCGGGATCTTACGAGCAGTACTTC.

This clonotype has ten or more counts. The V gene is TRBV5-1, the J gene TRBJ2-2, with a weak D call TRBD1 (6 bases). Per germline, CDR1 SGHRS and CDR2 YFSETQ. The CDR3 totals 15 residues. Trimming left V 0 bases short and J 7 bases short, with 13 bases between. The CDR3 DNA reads TGCGCCAGCAGCTTGGACGGACAGCTGATCGGGGAGCTGTTTTTT. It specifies CASSLDGQLIGELFF. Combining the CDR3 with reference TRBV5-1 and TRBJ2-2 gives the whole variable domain KAGVTQTPRYLIKTRGQQVTLSCSPISGHRSVSWYQQTPGQGLQFLFEYFSETQRNKGNFPGRFSGRQFSNSRSEMNVSTLELGDSALYLCASSLDGQLIGELFFGEGSRLTVL.

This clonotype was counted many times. The CDR3 DNA follows: TGTGCCACCAGTGACCCCCGAGGCTATGGCTACACCTTC. Translating it yields CATSDPRGYGYTF. The chain links TRBV24-1 to TRBJ1-2; D is unclear. CDR1 and CDR2 (germline): KGHDR, SFDVKD. The CDR3 has 13 residues. The V end lost 4 bases, the J end lost 4 bases, and 9 bases lay between the germline ends.

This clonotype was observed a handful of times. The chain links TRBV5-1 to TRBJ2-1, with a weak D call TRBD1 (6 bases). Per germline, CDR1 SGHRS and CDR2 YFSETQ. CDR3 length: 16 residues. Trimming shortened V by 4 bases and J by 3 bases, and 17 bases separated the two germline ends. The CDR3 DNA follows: TGCGCCAGCAGCCCCTACAGGGCGTTAAGCTACAATGAGCAGTTCTTC. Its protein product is CASSPYRALSYNEQFF. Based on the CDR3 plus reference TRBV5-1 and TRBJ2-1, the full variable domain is KAGVTQTPRYLIKTRGQQVTLSCSPISGHRSVSWYQQTPGQGLQFLFEYFSETQRNKGNFPGRFSGRQFSNSRSEMNVSTLELGDSALYLCASSPYRALSYNEQFFGPGTRLTVL.

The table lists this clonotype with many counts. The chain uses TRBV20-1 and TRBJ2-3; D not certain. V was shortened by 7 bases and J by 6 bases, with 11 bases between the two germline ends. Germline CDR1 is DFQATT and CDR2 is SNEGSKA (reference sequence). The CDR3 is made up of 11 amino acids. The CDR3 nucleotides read TGCAGTGTGCGCGTTGGGGATACGCAGTATTTT. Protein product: CSVRVGDTQYF.

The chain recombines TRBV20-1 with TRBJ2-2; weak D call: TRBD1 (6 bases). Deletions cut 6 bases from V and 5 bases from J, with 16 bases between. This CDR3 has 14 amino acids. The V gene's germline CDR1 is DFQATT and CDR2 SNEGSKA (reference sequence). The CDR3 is CSALPMGATGELFF. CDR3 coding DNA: TGCAGTGCGTTACCGATGGGGGCTACCGGGGAGCTGTTTTTT.

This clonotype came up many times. CDR3 amino acids: CASRLDRPHQPQHF. DNA for the CDR3: TGTGCCAGCAGACTGGACAGGCCCCATCAGCCCCAGCATTTT. This rearrangement joins TRBV12-3 or TRBV12-4 to TRBJ1-5; 7 nucleotides line up with TRBD1. V was pared by 6 bases and J by 5 bases, with 7 bases of the junction left unmatched. The CDR3 contains 14 residues.

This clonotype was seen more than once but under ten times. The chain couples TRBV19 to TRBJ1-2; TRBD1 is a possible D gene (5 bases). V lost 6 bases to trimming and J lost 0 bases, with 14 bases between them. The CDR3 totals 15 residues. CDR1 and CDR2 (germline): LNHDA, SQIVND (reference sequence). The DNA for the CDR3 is TGTGCCAGTAGCGCACCGGGACTGCCTAACTATGGCTACACCTTC. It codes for CASSAPGLPNYGYTF.

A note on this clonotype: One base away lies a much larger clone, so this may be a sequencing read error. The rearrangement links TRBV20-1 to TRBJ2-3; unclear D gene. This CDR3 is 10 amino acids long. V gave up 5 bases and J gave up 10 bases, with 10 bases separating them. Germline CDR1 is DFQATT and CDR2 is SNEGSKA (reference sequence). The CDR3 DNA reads TGCAGTGCTTTTACAAATCCGCAGTATTTT. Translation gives CSAFTNPQYF.